The rows below give T cell receptor beta chains drawn from one sample of a study of T cell changes during pregnancy in multiple sclerosis. Libraries were prepared by immunoSEQ multiplex PCR; TCRdb keeps only in-frame clonotypes and omits some of them. The table has about 100,000 clones, more than 90% seen once. The material was peripheral blood, obtained in the second trimester of pregnancy. These receptors came from a female donor with multiple sclerosis, enrolled in a pregnancy study. Both conserved end residues are part of each CDR3. D genes are given only for firm matches. Some rows mark clone size as missing; the rest say once, few, many or name a class of expanded clone.

d_call	clone_size	v_call	j_call	cdr3_nt	cdr3_aa
TRBD1	few	TRBV19	TRBJ1-5	TGTGCCAGTACTCCGACAGGGGCTTACCAGCCCCAGCATTTT	CASTPTGAYQPQHF
TRBD1	NA	TRBV7-9	TRBJ1-2	TGTGCCAGCAGCTTAATCCAGGGGGTAAACTATGGCTACACCTTC	CASSLIQGVNYGYTF
NA	NA	TRBV30	TRBJ2-2	TGTGCCTGGAGAAGAACAGGGCCCGGGGAGCTGTTTTTT	CAWRRTGPGELFF
TRBD1	once	TRBV5-6	TRBJ2-3	TGTGCCAGCAGCCGACAGGGCCCAAGCACAGATACGCAGTATTTT	CASSRQGPSTDTQYF
TRBD1	NA	TRBV9	TRBJ1-5	TGTGCCAGCAGTGGGACAGGGGGAGTTCAGCCCCAGCATTTT	CASSGTGGVQPQHF
NA	NA	TRBV7-3	TRBJ2-2	TGTGCCAGCAGCCCCCAGGGTAGGACCGGGGAGCTGTTTTTT	CASSPQGRTGELFF
NA	NA	TRBV11-2	TRBJ2-2	TGTGCCAGCAGCTTAGTAGAGGGAGGAACCGGGGAGCTGTTTTTT	CASSLVEGGTGELFF
TRBD1	NA	TRBV5-1	TRBJ1-6	TGCGCCAGCAGCAAAGACCCGGGACAGCATAATTCACCCCTCCACTTT	CASSKDPGQHNSPLHF
NA	NA	TRBV7-9	TRBJ1-6	TGTGCCAGCAGCTCCAGGGTTGGTTCACCCCTCCACTTT	CASSSRVGSPLHF
NA	NA	TRBV27	TRBJ1-1	TGTGCCAGCGGTGGACAGACGTACTCTGAAGCTTTCTTT	CASGGQTYSEAFF
NA	NA	TRBV28	TRBJ1-4	TGTGCCACCGGTAATTGGGAAAAACTGTTTTTT	CATGNWEKLFF
TRBD2	NA	TRBV14	TRBJ2-1	TGTGCCAGCAGCACGAGTTTGCTAGCGGGAAGGGATGAGCAGTTCTTC	CASSTSLLAGRDEQFF
NA	NA	TRBV18	TRBJ1-3	TGTGCCAGCTCACCTGACAGCTTCTCCTCTGGAAACACCATATATTTT	CASSPDSFSSGNTIYF
TRBD1	NA	TRBV6-6	TRBJ1-3	TGTGCCAGCAGTTACTCGACAGGGCATGGAAACACCATATATTTT	CASSYSTGHGNTIYF
NA	NA	TRBV2	TRBJ1-5	TGTGCCAGCAGTGAGCGGGAATCGCAGCCCCAGCATTTT	CASSERESQPQHF
NA	few	TRBV27	TRBJ1-1	TGTGCCAGCAGTTTATCCAGGAACACTGAAGCTTTCTTT	CASSLSRNTEAFF
TRBD2	NA	TRBV5-1	TRBJ2-7	TGCGCCAGCAGCTTAGGGACTAGCGGGGCTTACGAGCAGTACTTC	CASSLGTSGAYEQYF
NA	NA	TRBV19	TRBJ2-7	TGTGCCAGTAGGCGTGACAGGGCGGGGGAGCAGTACTTC	CASRRDRAGEQYF
TRBD1	many	TRBV7-9	TRBJ1-2	TGTGCCAGCAGCCCGAGACAGGGGTATGGCTACACCTTC	CASSPRQGYGYTF
TRBD1	few	TRBV6-5	TRBJ1-2	TGTGCCAGCAGAAACGGACAGGGGATTTTTGGCTACACCTTC	CASRNGQGIFGYTF
NA	once	TRBV5-1	TRBJ2-5	TGCGCCAGCAGCTTGGCCCAGCGAGTTCAAGAGACCCAGTACTTC	CASSLAQRVQETQYF
NA	NA	TRBV7-3	TRBJ1-1	TGTGCCAGCAGCTTAGAGGGCGGTCGTGAAGCTTTCTTT	CASSLEGGREAFF
NA	NA	TRBV9	TRBJ2-3	TGTGCCAGCAGCCCTACTCAGGGGACAGATACGCAGTATTTT	CASSPTQGTDTQYF
NA	NA	TRBV28	TRBJ2-2	TGTGCCAGCAGTCACCCGGACACCGGGGAGCTGTTTTTT	CASSHPDTGELFF
NA	few	TRBV30	TRBJ1-4	TGTGCCTGGAGTGTAGGAGGTAATGAAAAACTGTTTTTT	CAWSVGGNEKLFF
NA	NA	TRBV5-4	TRBJ2-3	TGTGCCAGCAGCTTTGCGGGGGCGACAGATACGCAGTATTTT	CASSFAGATDTQYF
NA	NA	TRBV7-8	TRBJ1-5	TGTGCCAGCAGCCACCGGGAGAGGTTTCATCAGCCCCAGCATTTT	CASSHRERFHQPQHF
NA	once	TRBV7-2	TRBJ2-5	TGTGCCAGCAGCCAGGGAATGGAGACCCAGTACTTC	CASSQGMETQYF
NA	NA	TRBV27	TRBJ1-1	TGTGCCAGCATCTTGAACACTGAAGCTTTCTTT	CASILNTEAFF
NA	NA	TRBV19	TRBJ1-2	TGTGCCAGTAGGGGAGGGGCACCAGCTAACTATGGCTACACCTTC	CASRGGAPANYGYTF
NA	NA	TRBV7-9	TRBJ1-1	TGTGCCAGCAGCTTTTCCCCGGGGGAGGGAGCTTTCTTT	CASSFSPGEGAFF
NA	few	TRBV5-1	TRBJ1-1	TGCGCCAGCAGCTTAAACGGGGAAAGGACTGAAGCTTTCTTT	CASSLNGERTEAFF
NA	once	TRBV9	TRBJ1-1	TGTGCCAGCAGCGTAGTAGTTGACACTGAAGCTTTCTTT	CASSVVVDTEAFF
NA	NA	TRBV5-1	TRBJ2-5	TGCGCCAGCAGCCCGACATCCCAGCAAGAGACCCAGTACTTC	CASSPTSQQETQYF
NA	NA	TRBV18	TRBJ1-1	TGTGCCAGCTCCACGAAAAGAGAGAACACTGAAGCTTTCTTT	CASSTKRENTEAFF
TRBD2	NA	TRBV2	TRBJ2-3	TGTGCCAGCAGCAGGACTAGCGGGAGGACAGATACGCAGTATTTT	CASSRTSGRTDTQYF
NA	NA	TRBV2	TRBJ1-2	TGTGCCAGCAGTGAACAGTCGACAGGTTCATATGGCTACACCTTC	CASSEQSTGSYGYTF
NA	NA	TRBV5-1	TRBJ2-5	TGCGCCAGCAGCGGCCGGGAGATGGGGCAAGAGACCCAGTACTTC	CASSGREMGQETQYF
NA	NA	TRBV19	TRBJ2-3	TGTGCCAGTAGTATAAGGCGGGGGACACCAGATACGCAGTATTTT	CASSIRRGTPDTQYF
TRBD1	NA	TRBV5-1	TRBJ1-3	TGCGCCAGCAGCTTGGGCCAGGGGGCAAAGTGGGCTGGAAACACCATATATTTT	CASSLGQGAKWAGNTIYF
NA	NA	TRBV6-4	TRBJ2-7	TGTGCCAGCAGTGACTCTTCGGGATTGTACGAGCAGTACTTC	CASSDSSGLYEQYF
NA	NA	TRBV7-8	TRBJ2-7	TGTGCCAGCAGCTTAGGGCGGGTCACCAGCTCCTACGAGCAGTACTTC	CASSLGRVTSSYEQYF
NA	NA	TRBV9	TRBJ1-5	TGTGCCAGCAGCGTAGGGGCGGTCGTGAGGGATGGGCCCCAGCATTTT	CASSVGAVVRDGPQHF
NA	NA	TRBV29-1	TRBJ1-2	TGCAGCGTTGCTACCGGGATCGAAAGCTATGGCTACACCTTC	CSVATGIESYGYTF
NA	NA	TRBV6-5	TRBJ1-4	TGTGCCAGCAAGAGGCCTGCAACTAATGAAAAACTGTTTTTT	CASKRPATNEKLFF
NA	once	TRBV19	TRBJ1-1	TGTGCCAGTAGTCCTCGATCGGGCGAAGGGGCTGAAGCTTTCTTT	CASSPRSGEGAEAFF
TRBD2	NA	TRBV25-1	TRBJ2-5	TGTGCCAGCAGTGCAGCGGGAAGAGAGACCCAGTACTTC	CASSAAGRETQYF
NA	NA	TRBV6-1	TRBJ2-5	TGTGCCAGCAGGAGGGAAGAGACCCAGTACTTC	CASRREETQYF
NA	NA	TRBV21-1	TRBJ1-6	TGTGCCAGCAGCAAATGGAGGTTTAGCTCCTATAATTCACCCCTCCACTTT	CASSKWRFSSYNSPLHF
NA	NA	TRBV2	TRBJ1-2	TGTGCCAGCAGAAGGGGCCAGCCCGCTAACTATGGCTACACCTTC	CASRRGQPANYGYTF
NA	NA	TRBV27	TRBJ2-5	TGTGCCAGCAGGCCGGGATACCAAGAGACCCAGTACTTC	CASRPGYQETQYF
NA	NA	TRBV19	TRBJ2-2	TGTGCCAGTAGTAACCCGGGAGCGACCACCGGGGAGCTGTTTTTT	CASSNPGATTGELFF
TRBD1	NA	TRBV5-1	TRBJ2-1	TGCGCCAGCAGCTTCGTCGGACAGGGGAATGAGCAGTTCTTC	CASSFVGQGNEQFF
TRBD1	NA	TRBV30	TRBJ1-5	TGTGCCTGGAGTGTACAGGGGGGTGATGTGCCCCAGCATTTT	CAWSVQGGDVPQHF
TRBD2	NA	TRBV28	TRBJ2-7	TGTGCCAGCAGGGTCCAACTAGCGGGAGCGAGTGAGCAGTACTTC	CASRVQLAGASEQYF
TRBD2	NA	TRBV9	TRBJ2-5	TGTGCCAGCAGCAAGGGGACTAGCGGGCCCCAAGAGACCCAGTACTTC	CASSKGTSGPQETQYF
TRBD1	once	TRBV5-5	TRBJ2-1	TGTGCCAGCAGCACGACCGGGACAGGGAACAATGAGCAGTTCTTC	CASSTTGTGNNEQFF
TRBD1	few	TRBV29-1	TRBJ1-1	TGCAGCGTAGGACAGGGGCGAGGCACTGAAGCTTTCTTT	CSVGQGRGTEAFF
TRBD2	NA	TRBV27	TRBJ2-7	TGTGCCAGCAGTTCGGGGGGGTGGGTCTACGAGCAGTACTTC	CASSSGGWVYEQYF
NA	NA	TRBV10-3	TRBJ2-5	TGTGCCATCAGTCTCGGGACACTTCAAGAGACCCAGTACTTC	CAISLGTLQETQYF